These 30 T cell receptor beta chains share one sample of origin, sequenced in a study of cytomegalovirus exposure and HLA in healthy donors. PCR employed 60 Vbeta and 13 Jbeta primers. Repertoires were generated with immunoSEQ multiplex PCR, while TCRdb's copy carries only in-frame clones and drops some. The table includes approximately 97,000 clones, about 69% detected once. Sequencing used PBMCs. The receptors derive from a human donor in good health.

This chain joins TRBV6-5 and TRBJ2-3, with 8 nucleotides matching TRBD1. The germline CDR1 and CDR2 sequences are MNHEY and SVGAGI. With V trimmed by 7 bases and J by 2 bases, 2 bases remained unmatched. The CDR3 covers 13 residues. CDR3 DNA sequence: TGTGCCAGCAAGGGACAGGTCACAGATACGCAGTATTTT. The encoded protein is CASKGQVTDTQYF.

J is TRBJ1-2 and V is TRBV2, with 7 bases lining up with TRBD1. With 2 bases clipped from V and 6 bases from J, the junction kept 6 bases outside the gene matches. The CDR3 loop spans 14 amino acids. CDR1 and CDR2 from the germline V gene are SNHLY and FYNNEI. The CDR3 DNA is TGTGCCAGCAGTGAAACAGGGGATGCTGATGGCTACACCTTC. Translated: CASSETGDADGYTF.

Points on this clone: The sample holds other DNA sequences that translate to the same CDR3. V gene TRBV11-3 combines with J gene TRBJ1-1; tentatively, D is TRBD1 (5 bases). Trimming removed 5 bases at V and 1 base at J, with 8 bases between. CDR3 size: 13 residues. Germline V gene data show CDR1 as SGHNT and CDR2 as YENEEA. The CDR3 sequence: CASSLGGNTEAFF. CDR3 sequence (DNA): TGTGCCAGCAGCCTCGGGGGGAACACTGAAGCTTTCTTT.

This chain uses TRBV15 with TRBJ2-3; 9 positions match TRBD2. Per the germline V gene, CDR1 is LNHNV and CDR2 is YYDKDF (reference sequence). Germline trimming cut 4 bases from V and 0 bases from J; bases unmatched to any gene: 11. The CDR3 has 18 amino acids. The CDR3 here is CATSNRGVLAGSTDTQYF. The CDR3 bases are TGTGCCACCAGCAACCGAGGGGTCCTAGCGGGGAGCACAGATACGCAGTATTTT.

This chain connects TRBV4-1 to TRBJ1-3; unclear D gene. The CDR3 has 16 residues. The V and J ends lost 1 base and 1 base respectively, with 11 bases between them. Germline assignment: CDR1 MGHRA and CDR2 YSYEKL. The CDR3 DNA follows: TGCGCCAGCAGCCAAGTGGGCCTTACTTCTGGAAACACCATATATTTT. It encodes CASSQVGLTSGNTIYF.

This clone was recorded only once. V gene TRBV30 combines with J gene TRBJ2-1; 7 bases are a match to TRBD1. The CDR3 has 13 residues. Trimming at V came to 5 bases and at J to 10 bases, leaving 11 bases not matched to a gene. Looked up from germline, CDR1 is GTSNPN and CDR2 is SVGIG (reference sequence). CDR3 DNA: TGTGCCTGGGACCTTACAGGGGTTTTGGAGCAGTTCTTC. The encoded protein is CAWDLTGVLEQFF.

This chain connects TRBV27 to TRBJ1-4; the D is unclear. Trimming took 5 bases from V and 7 from J, leaving 5 bases between them. The CDR3 runs 11 residues. Germline lookup yields CDR1 MNHEY and CDR2 SMNVEV (reference sequence). The CDR3 DNA reads as TGTGCCAGCAGTGGAGGTGAAAAACTGTTTTTT. Translated: CASSGGEKLFF.

Points on this clone: Likely a read error: the CDR3 ends without its conserved phenylalanine or tryptophan. The chain links TRBV2 to TRBJ1-1; TRBD1 might be the D (6 bases). The length of the CDR3 is 13 residues. The germline V gene encodes CDR1 SNHLY and CDR2 FYNNEI. V was trimmed by 7 bases and J by 2 bases, leaving 11 bases between them. The CDR3 sequence: CASNRQANTEAFS. The CDR3 nucleotides read TGTGCCAGCAATAGACAGGCAAACACTGAAGCTTTCTCT.

This rearrangement joins TRBV6-5 to TRBJ2-5; tentatively, D is TRBD1 (6 bases). There are 15 residues in the CDR3. V lost 3 bases and J lost 1, with 12 bases in between. The germline gives CDR1 MNHEY, CDR2 SVGAGI. CDR3 coding DNA: TGTGCCAGCAGTTATCGGGCGACAGGCCAAGAGACCCAGTACTTC. This translates into CASSYRATGQETQYF.

This chain uses TRBV5-1 with TRBJ2-1; 8 nucleotides line up with TRBD2. Germline V lookup: CDR1 SGHRS, CDR2 YFSETQ. V lost 0 bases to trimming and J lost 0 bases; unmatched junction nucleotides: 2. The CDR3 loop spans 16 amino acids. The CDR3 bases are TGCGCCAGCAGCTTGGGACTAGCGAGCTCCTACAATGAGCAGTTCTTC. Residues: CASSLGLASSYNEQFF.

This chain joins TRBV5-1 and TRBJ2-1; TRBD2 matches at 7 bases. V dropped 5 bases and J dropped 0; count of bases not matched to a gene: 8. The CDR3 is made up of 16 amino acids. The germline V gene encodes CDR1 SGHRS and CDR2 YFSETQ. The CDR3 is CASSPLAASSYNEQFF. As DNA, the CDR3 is TGCGCCAGCAGTCCCCTAGCGGCGAGCTCCTACAATGAGCAGTTCTTC.

This clone occurred once. This sequence joins TRBV7-9 and TRBJ2-7; weak D call: TRBD2 (5 bases). CDR1 SEHNR and CDR2 FQNEAQ come from the germline V gene (reference sequence). The CDR3 spans 12 residues. Trimming pared 8 bases from V and 1 base from J, leaving 9 bases between. The CDR3 region has the DNA TGTGCCAGCTCGACGGGATCCTACGAGCAGTACTTC. It yields the protein CASSTGSYEQYF. The entire variable domain, with the rest obtained from reference TRBV7-9 and TRBJ2-7, is as follows: DTGVSQNPRHKITKRGQNVTFRCDPISEHNRLYWYRQTLGQGPEFLTYFQNEAQLEKSRLLSDRFSAERPKGSFSTLEIQRTEQGDSAMYLCASSTGSYEQYFGPGTRLTVT.

As to this clone: One junction end does not reproduce the germline sequence, and a read error may be involved. This chain joins TRBV6-6 and TRBJ2-7; tentative D call: TRBD1 (5 bases). CDR3 length: 15 amino acids. The germline V gene has CDR1 MNHNY and CDR2 SVGAGI (reference sequence). The CDR3 DNA reads as TGTGCCAGCAGGTACTCGACGACAGAGACCTACGAGCAGTACTTC. Protein: CASRYSTTETYEQYF.

CDR3 nucleotides: TGTGCCACCAGCGGCGGGAGGGAGTACGAGCAGTACTTC. Translated: CATSGGREYEQYF. The gene calls are TRBV15 and TRBJ2-7, with 9 bases aligning to TRBD2. With V trimmed by 5 bases and J by 4 bases, 3 bases remained unmatched. CDR1 LNHNV and CDR2 YYDKDF come from the germline V gene (reference sequence). The CDR3 runs to 13 residues.

The CDR3 coding sequence is TGTGCCAGCAGCTTAAATGGCGGGAACTCCTACGAGCAGTACTTC. Protein product: CASSLNGGNSYEQYF. The chain employs TRBV11-2 and TRBJ2-7; TRBD2 might be the D (6 bases). CDR1 is SGHAT, CDR2 FQNNGV, per germline. The V end lost 2 bases, the J end lost 0 bases, and 11 bases lay between the germline ends. The CDR3 length is 15 residues.

This chain joins TRBV28 and TRBJ2-7; D is unresolved. Trimming shortened V by 2 bases and J by 0 bases, and 5 bases separated the two germline ends. Germline V gene sequence: CDR1 MDHEN, CDR2 SYDVKM. The length of the CDR3 is 13 residues. CDR3 in amino acids: CASSLVHSYEQYF. CDR3 sequence (DNA): TGTGCCAGCAGTTTAGTCCACTCCTACGAGCAGTACTTC.

V and J are TRBV4-1 and TRBJ1-5; D is unclear. With 0 bases removed from V and 4 bases from J, the gap between germline ends came to 4 bases. The V gene's germline CDR1 is MGHRA and CDR2 YSYEKL. This CDR3 region has 13 residues. The CDR3 sequence: CASSQEQNQPQHF. The DNA for the CDR3 is TGCGCCAGCAGCCAAGAACAAAATCAGCCCCAGCATTTT.

This sequence joins TRBV9 and TRBJ2-1, with TRBD1 matching over 7 bases. There are 16 residues in the CDR3. Germline lookup yields CDR1 SGDLS and CDR2 YYNGEE. J gave up 0 bases and V 4 bases, and 7 bases lay outside the gene matches. CDR3 amino acids: CASSPKGQSSYNEQFF. CDR3 nucleotides: TGTGCCAGCAGCCCGAAGGGACAGAGCTCCTACAATGAGCAGTTCTTC. The full variable domain, completed using reference TRBV9 and TRBJ2-1, is DSGVTQTPKHLITATGQRVTLRCSPRSGDLSVYWYQQSLDQGLQFLIQYYNGEERAKGNILERFSAQQFPDLHSELNLSSLELGDSALYFCASSPKGQSSYNEQFFGPGTRLTVL.

This chain joins TRBV4-1 and TRBJ2-1, with 11 bases matching TRBD2. Looked up from germline, CDR1 is MGHRA and CDR2 is YSYEKL. V lost 4 bases, J lost 7 bases, and 15 bases stayed unmatched. CDR3 length: 18 residues. DNA of the CDR3: TGCGCCAGCAGCCGGACTCTGTACACACTAGCGGGAGATAATGAGCAGTTCTTC. This translates into CASSRTLYTLAGDNEQFF.

This rearrangement joins TRBV29-1 to TRBJ2-3; D unclear. Germline lookup yields CDR1 SQVTM and CDR2 ANQGSEA. The V gene lost 5 bases and the J gene lost 2 bases, with 2 bases spanning the gap. The CDR3 length is 10 residues. CDR3 sequence reads: CSVLTDTQYF. CDR3 bases: TGCAGCGTTCTCACAGATACGCAGTATTTT.

The rearrangement links TRBV2 to TRBJ1-1; 8 bases are shared with TRBD1. The CDR3 contains 15 residues. Germline CDR1 SNHLY, CDR2 FYNNEI. V dropped 6 bases and J dropped 4; count of bases not matched to a gene: 10. The chain's CDR3 is CASRGTVTGVTEAFF. In DNA form, the CDR3 reads TGTGCCAGCAGGGGGACCGTGACAGGGGTCACTGAAGCTTTCTTT.

The V gene is TRBV5-6, the J gene TRBJ2-7; possibly TRBD1 for D (5 bases). Germline assignment: CDR1 SGHDT and CDR2 YYEEEE. The CDR3 length is 14 residues. The V and J ends lost 4 bases and 3 bases respectively, with 14 bases between them. The CDR3 here is CASSRPTANYEQYF. DNA for the CDR3: TGTGCCAGCAGCAGACCGACAGCAAACTACGAGCAGTACTTC.

This clone appeared a few times. The V call is TRBV6-5, the J call TRBJ1-2; D remains unclear. The CDR3 is 13 residues long. V was shortened by 2 bases and J by 7 bases, with 11 bases between the two germline ends. The V gene's germline CDR1 is MNHEY and CDR2 SVGAGI. CDR3 nucleotide sequence: TGTGCCAGCAGTTACCCGGGTCGGGGTGGCTACACCTTC. Its protein product is CASSYPGRGGYTF.

In this sample, this clone turned up a few times. An end of the junction does not agree with germline; a read error may underlie this. The chain uses TRBV7-8 and TRBJ2-3; D perhaps matches TRBD2 (5 bases). The CDR3 covers 16 residues. Germline V lookup: CDR1 SGHVS, CDR2 FQNEAQ. The CDR3 spells CASSIALPGGPDTQYF. Written as DNA, the CDR3 is TGTGCCAGCAGCATAGCCCTTCCAGGAGGCCCAGATACGCAGTATTTT.

The chain uses TRBV30 and TRBJ1-2; D call uncertain. The CDR3 contains 14 residues. Looked up from germline, CDR1 is GTSNPN and CDR2 is SVGIG (reference sequence). The V gene lost 0 bases and the J gene lost 4 bases, with 12 bases spanning the gap. The CDR3 DNA reads TGTGCCTGGAGTGTATATGGCTTACCCTATGGCTACACCTTC. This translates into CAWSVYGLPYGYTF.

This sequence joins TRBV28 and TRBJ1-2, with 8 bases matching TRBD1. This CDR3 contains 12 residues. Germline CDR1 MDHEN, CDR2 SYDVKM. The trim removed 6 bases at V and 8 bases at J, leaving 5 bases unmatched. The CDR3 DNA follows: TGTGCCAGCAGGCGAACAGGGGGAGGCTACACCTTC. Amino acids: CASRRTGGGYTF.

This clone showed up just a few times. CDR3: CASSVTSGRADTQYF. The CDR3 coding sequence is TGTGCCAGCAGCGTGACTAGCGGACGGGCAGATACGCAGTATTTT. The rearrangement uses TRBV9 and TRBJ2-3; 9 bases align to TRBD2. The CDR3 length is 15 residues. Germline trimming cut 2 bases from V and 4 bases from J; bases unmatched to any gene: 5. Germline V CDR1 and CDR2: SGDLS, YYNGEE.

The chain joins TRBV19 to TRBJ2-7; D not certain. The CDR3 contains 13 residues. Trimming stripped 3 bases from V and 3 bases from J, with 9 bases between. CDR1 is LNHDA and CDR2 is SQIVND in the germline V gene (reference sequence). CDR3 sequence: CASSIFLSYEQYF. CDR3 nucleotides: TGTGCCAGTAGTATCTTCCTCAGCTACGAGCAGTACTTC.

This sequence joins TRBV20-1 and TRBJ2-1; D is unclear. The V gene's germline CDR1 is DFQATT and CDR2 SNEGSKA (reference sequence). The CDR3 runs 10 residues. V lost 6 bases to trimming and J lost 3 bases, with 3 bases between them. CDR3 sequence: CSASYNEQFF. CDR3 nucleotides: TGCAGTGCCAGCTACAATGAGCAGTTCTTC.

This chain joins TRBV2 and TRBJ2-7, with TRBD1 identical over 9 bases. Germline V gene lookup returns CDR1 SNHLY and CDR2 FYNNEI. The CDR3 has 13 residues. V was pared by 6 bases and J by 5 bases, with 5 bases of the junction left unmatched. Written as DNA, the CDR3 is TGTGCCAGCAGCCCTGGACAGGGGAACGAGCAGTACTTC. Its translation is CASSPGQGNEQYF.